The sequence of this T cell receptor (beta chain) was determined in a study of response to subunit inactivated influenza vaccine. Study-wide results and caveats: New T cells are recruited in small numbers by each seasonal influenza vaccination, according to the authors' suggestion.

A word on this clonotype: The antigen remains unidentified.

A single record per CDR3 protein comes from TCRdb applying MiXCR to the RT-PCR reads. Here the sample spans 400,000 to 550,000 distinct CDR3 sequences, roughly 25% being singletons. The clonotype was recovered from a man over 45 who received an inactivated influenza vaccine. The material was CD4+ T cells sorted from PBMCs, obtained roughly 5 days after vaccination.

CDR3 sequence (DNA): TGCAGCGTTGCTATCGGGTACTATGGCTACACCTTC. This codes for CSVAIGYYGYTF. This sequence joins TRBV29-1 and TRBJ1-2; D unresolved. The CDR3 consists of 12 residues. Per germline, CDR1 SQVTM and CDR2 ANQGSEA. Trimming removed 4 bases from V and 3 bases from J, with 9 bases in between.